What follows are 9 T cell receptor beta chains derived from one specimen sequenced in a study of blood T cell repertoires in COVID-19. The table came from immunoSEQ multiplex PCR; TCRdb's copy has only in-frame clones and leaves some out. The table records 150,000 to 200,000 clones, 65% to 90% of them present only once. Material: peripheral blood. All receptors come from a woman in her forties with COVID-19, enrolled during active disease.

V is TRBV5-1 and J is TRBJ1-4, with D possibly being TRBD1 (5 bases). Germline V gives CDR1 SGHRS, CDR2 YFSETQ. Between the trimmed V and J ends, which lost 4 bases and 2 bases, there was a span of 12 bases. This CDR3 region has 15 residues. CDR3 DNA sequence: TGCGCCAGCAGCATGCAGGGAGGCACTAATGAAAAACTGTTTTTT. This sequence encodes CASSMQGGTNEKLFF.

The gene calls are TRBV6-5 and TRBJ1-5; D is possibly TRBD1 (6 bases). The germline gives CDR1 MNHEY, CDR2 SVGAGI. Between the trimmed V and J ends, which lost 6 bases and 5 bases, there was a span of 17 bases. The CDR3 contains 15 residues. The DNA for the CDR3 is TGTGCCAGCAGCGGCAATACAGGGCCCCATCAGCCCCAGCATTTT. It encodes CASSGNTGPHQPQHF.

The chain recombines TRBV5-4 with TRBJ1-1, with 8 bases that match TRBD1. J gave up 5 bases and V 3 bases, and 6 bases lay outside the gene matches. The CDR3 consists of 14 residues. Germline CDR1 is SGHNT and CDR2 is YYREEE (reference sequence). CDR3 coding DNA: TGTGCCAGCAGCTCGATACAGGGGGTTACTGAAGCTTTCTTT. This gives the protein CASSSIQGVTEAFF.

The chain uses TRBV28 and TRBJ2-1; possible D gene TRBD2, 6 bases. CDR1 is MDHEN and CDR2 is SYDVKM in the germline V gene. The CDR3 has 19 residues. V shed 5 bases and J shed 0 bases, with 23 bases lying between them. CDR3 in DNA: TGTGCCAGCAGTCTATCGGGACTCCGACGACCTAGCTCCTACAATGAGCAGTTCTTC. Its protein product is CASSLSGLRRPSSYNEQFF. Full variable domain (missing parts from reference TRBV28 and TRBJ2-1): DVKVTQSSRYLVKRTGEKVFLECVQDMDHENMFWYRQDPGLGLRLIYFSYDVKMKEKGDIPEGYSVSREKKERFSLILESASTNQTSMYLCASSLSGLRRPSSYNEQFFGPGTRLTVL.

This chain uses TRBV5-5 with TRBJ2-2; possible D gene TRBD1, 6 bases. This CDR3 spans 14 amino acids. Looked up from germline, CDR1 is SGHKS and CDR2 is YYEKEE (reference sequence). V lost 4 bases and J lost 3, with 10 bases in between. CDR3 region: CASSAGQYTGELFF. Written as DNA, the CDR3 is TGTGCCAGCAGCGCTGGACAGTACACCGGGGAGCTGTTTTTT.

The table lists this clone with a few counts. V gene TRBV11-2 combines with J gene TRBJ1-1; D possibly corresponds to TRBD1 (6 bases). Germline V gives CDR1 SGHAT, CDR2 FQNNGV. The CDR3 is 16 amino acids. V was trimmed by 5 bases and J by 6 bases, leaving 22 bases between them. The CDR3 DNA reads as TGTGCCAGCAGCCGTAAAACAGGGTTGCTTCATCCTGAAGCTTTCTTT. It yields the protein CASSRKTGLLHPEAFF.

V gene TRBV7-9 combines with J gene TRBJ2-7; D unresolved. The CDR3 is 12 residues long. Germline V gives CDR1 SEHNR, CDR2 FQNEAQ (reference sequence). V gave up 5 bases and J gave up 2 bases, with 7 bases separating them. The CDR3 DNA sequence: TGTGCCAGCAGCAGCGATACCTACGAGCAGTACTTC. Protein sequence: CASSSDTYEQYF. Drawing the rest from reference TRBV7-9 and TRBJ2-7, the complete variable domain is DTGVSQNPRHKITKRGQNVTFRCDPISEHNRLYWYRQTLGQGPEFLTYFQNEAQLEKSRLLSDRFSAERPKGSFSTLEIQRTEQGDSAMYLCASSSDTYEQYFGPGTRLTVT.

V gene TRBV10-2 combines with J gene TRBJ1-6; no clear D. Between the trimmed V and J ends, which lost 0 bases and 7 bases, there was a span of 13 bases. This CDR3 is built from 16 residues. Looked up from germline, CDR1 is WSHSY and CDR2 is SAAADI. The CDR3 DNA follows: TGCGCCAGCAGTGAGTCTTCTAGCAGTAGCAATTCACCCCTCCACTTT. Its protein product is CASSESSSSSNSPLHF.

The V call is TRBV5-6, the J call TRBJ2-1, with 8 positions matching TRBD2. Trimming took 4 bases from V and 7 from J; bases not matched to a gene: 13. Germline CDR1 SGHDT, CDR2 YYEEEE. This CDR3 has 16 residues. The CDR3 loop is CASSQLSGSLRNEQFF. CDR3 sequence (DNA): TGTGCCAGCAGCCAGCTCAGCGGGAGTTTGAGGAATGAGCAGTTCTTC.